Given below is one T cell receptor beta chain in context. Libraries were prepared by immunoSEQ multiplex PCR; TCRdb keeps only in-frame clonotypes and omits some of them. The sample holds about 200,000 clones, 82% seen once. Cohort assignment relied on participant-reported clinical history. Before being deemed recovered, Cohort 3 donors had two negative PCRs, clearance, or symptom resolution. The junction had 9 bases not matched to a gene; V was cut back by 5 bases and J by 4 bases. The CDR3 loop spans 15 amino acids. Germline V lookup: CDR1 LNHDA, CDR2 SQIVND (reference sequence). The data belong to a study of blood T cell repertoires in COVID-19. At the level of the study: Researchers got acute and convalescent COVID-19 samples from the United States, Italy and Spain.

The chain is built from TRBV19 and TRBJ2-7, with 9 bases matching TRBD1. The receptor comes from a man aged 35 to 55 who had recovered from COVID-19. Sequencing was carried out using PBMCs or T cells enriched from blood (not recorded which). Here the CDR3 reads CASSSGTGISYEQYF. CDR3 DNA: TGTGCCAGTAGTTCCGGGACAGGGATCTCGTACGAGCAGTACTTC.